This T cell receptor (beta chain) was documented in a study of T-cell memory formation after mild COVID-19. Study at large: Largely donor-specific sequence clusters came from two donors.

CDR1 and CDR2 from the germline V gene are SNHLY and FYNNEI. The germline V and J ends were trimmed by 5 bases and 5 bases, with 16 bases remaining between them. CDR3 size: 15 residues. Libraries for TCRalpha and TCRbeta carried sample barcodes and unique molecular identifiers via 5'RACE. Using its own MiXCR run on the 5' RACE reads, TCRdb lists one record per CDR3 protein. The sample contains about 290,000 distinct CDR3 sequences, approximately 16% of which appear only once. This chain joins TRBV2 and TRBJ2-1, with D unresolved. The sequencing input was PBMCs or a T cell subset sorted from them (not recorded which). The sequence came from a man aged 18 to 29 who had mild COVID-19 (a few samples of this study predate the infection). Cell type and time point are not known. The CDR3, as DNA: TGTGCCAGCAGTTGGGCTTCGACATCGAACAATGAGCAGTTCTTC. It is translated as CASSWASTSNNEQFF. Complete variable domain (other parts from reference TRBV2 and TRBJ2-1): EPEVTQTPSHQVTQMGQEVILRCVPISNHLYFYWYRQILGQKVEFLVSFYNNEISEKSEIFDDQFSVERPDGSNFTLKIRSTKLEDSAMYFCASSWASTSNNEQFFGPGTRLTVL.